This is a list of T cell receptor beta chains from one sample in a study of a mutant IDH1 vaccine in newly diagnosed glioma. Sequenced by immunoSEQ multiplex PCR; TCRdb stores in-frame clones only, minus some. The table has tens of thousands of clones, 81% seen once. These TCRs' antigens remain unknown. The material sequenced was PBMCs, taken from a glioma patient whose treatment included an IDH1 peptide vaccine. All receptors derive from a woman aged 40 to 55 with glioma. Some clones in this sample may be carry-over from other donors' samples. Both conserved end residues are part of each CDR3. The D gene is left open where the match is weak. Expanded clones get a size class; other rows say once, few or many, or leave the size out.

d_call	j_call	clone_size	v_call	cdr3_nt	cdr3_aa
-	TRBJ2-7	-	TRBV15	TGTGCCACCAGCAGAGACCCCCGTGGGCCCCTTATGGAGCAGTACTTC	CATSRDPRGPLMEQYF
-	TRBJ2-7	-	TRBV5-1	TGCGCCAGCAGCTTGGGGGGAACCTACGAGCAGTACTTC	CASSLGGTYEQYF
-	TRBJ1-1	-	TRBV7-9	TGTGCCAGCAGCTTTCCTCTCCCTGAAGCTTTCTTT	CASSFPLPEAFF
-	TRBJ2-7	-	TRBV4-3	TGCGCCAGCAGCCAAGCTGTCGTCACGAGATCCTACGAGCAGTACTTC	CASSQAVVTRSYEQYF
-	TRBJ1-2	-	TRBV27	TGTGCCAGCAGTTTGGGGTTCTCCCCTAACTATGGCTACACCTTC	CASSLGFSPNYGYTF
TRBD1	TRBJ1-3	-	TRBV9	TGTGCCAGCAGCGTGACCGGGACAGCGAACGGAAACACCATATATTTT	CASSVTGTANGNTIYF
TRBD2	TRBJ2-1	-	TRBV5-1	TGCGCCAGCAGCTTGGGTGGGGGGGTGCGGTTCTTC	CASSLGGGVRFF
-	TRBJ2-4	-	TRBV15	TGTGCCACCAGCAGGGGCTGGGGATACTTAGCCAAAAACATTCAGTACTTC	CATSRGWGYLAKNIQYF
-	TRBJ2-1	-	TRBV21-1	TGTGCCAGGTTTAGCGCGGACAATGAGCAGTTCTTC	CARFSADNEQFF
-	TRBJ2-5	once	TRBV4-3	TGCGCCAGCAGCCAAGGGGAGACCAGGACACAGACCCAGTACTTC	CASSQGETRTQTQYF
TRBD1	TRBJ2-6	once	TRBV10-2	TGCGCCAGCAGTGAGTCGTCGCAGGGGGTAGGGGCTGGGGCCAACGTCCTGACTTTC	CASSESSQGVGAGANVLTF
-	TRBJ2-2	-	TRBV19	TGTGCCAGTAATCAGGGAAGGAACACCGGGGAGCTGTTTTTT	CASNQGRNTGELFF
-	TRBJ1-6	-	TRBV6-6	TGTGCCAGCAATGACTCAGGGTATAATTCACCCCTCCACTTT	CASNDSGYNSPLHF
-	TRBJ1-1	-	TRBV4-3	TGCGCCAGCAGCCTCCATGCGGGCCTTGGTGAAGCTTTCTTT	CASSLHAGLGEAFF
-	TRBJ2-3	-	TRBV6-1	TGTGCCAGCAGTGAAACGGGGGATACGCAGTATTTT	CASSETGDTQYF
TRBD2	TRBJ2-3	-	TRBV2	TGTGCCAGCAAGGGGGCGGGAGGGCCGGATACGCAGTATTTT	CASKGAGGPDTQYF
-	TRBJ1-5	-	TRBV28	TGTGCCAGCAGTTCCCGGGTGGAGGGGGGGAATCAGCCCCAGCATTTT	CASSSRVEGGNQPQHF
TRBD1	TRBJ1-4	-	TRBV19	TGTGCCAGTAAACGACAGGGTTATGATGAAAAACTGTTTTTT	CASKRQGYDEKLFF
-	TRBJ2-7	-	TRBV7-3	TGTGCCAGCAGCTTAGCCACCTCTTCCTACGAGCAGTACTTC	CASSLATSSYEQYF
-	TRBJ1-2	-	TRBV6-1	TGTGCCAGCAGTGAACGCCCCCAGGGGAGCTACACCTTC	CASSERPQGSYTF